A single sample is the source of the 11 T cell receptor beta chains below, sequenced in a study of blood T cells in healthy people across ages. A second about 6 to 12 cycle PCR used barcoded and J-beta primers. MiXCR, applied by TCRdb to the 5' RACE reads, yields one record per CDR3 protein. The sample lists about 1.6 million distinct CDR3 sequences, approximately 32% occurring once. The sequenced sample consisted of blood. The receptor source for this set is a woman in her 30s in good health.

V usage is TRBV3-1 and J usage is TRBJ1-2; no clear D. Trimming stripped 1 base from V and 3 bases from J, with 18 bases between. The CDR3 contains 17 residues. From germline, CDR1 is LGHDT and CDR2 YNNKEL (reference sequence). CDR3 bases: TGTGCCAGCAGCCAAGCAAGACTACGCAGGAGCGACTATGGCTACACCTTC. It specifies CASSQARLRRSDYGYTF.

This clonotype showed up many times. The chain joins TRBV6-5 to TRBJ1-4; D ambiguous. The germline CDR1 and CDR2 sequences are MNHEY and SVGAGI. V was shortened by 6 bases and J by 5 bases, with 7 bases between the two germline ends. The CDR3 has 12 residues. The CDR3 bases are TGTGCCAGCAGACAGAAAAATGAAAAACTGTTTTTT. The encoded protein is CASRQKNEKLFF.

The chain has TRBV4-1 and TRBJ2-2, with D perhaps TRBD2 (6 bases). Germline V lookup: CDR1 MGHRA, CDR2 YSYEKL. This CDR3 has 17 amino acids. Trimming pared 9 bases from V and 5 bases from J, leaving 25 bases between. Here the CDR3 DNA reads TGCGCCAGTAGAATCGGGGGAAGGCCAGACTCAACCGGGGAGCTGTTTTTT. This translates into CASRIGGRPDSTGELFF.

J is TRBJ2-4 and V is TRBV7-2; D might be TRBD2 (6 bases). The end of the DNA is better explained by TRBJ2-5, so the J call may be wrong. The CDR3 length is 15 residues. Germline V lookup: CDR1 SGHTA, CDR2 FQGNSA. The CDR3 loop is CASSLVAGWGRTQYF. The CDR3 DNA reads TGTGCCAGCAGCTTAGTTGCGGGGTGGGGAAGGACCCAGTACTTC.

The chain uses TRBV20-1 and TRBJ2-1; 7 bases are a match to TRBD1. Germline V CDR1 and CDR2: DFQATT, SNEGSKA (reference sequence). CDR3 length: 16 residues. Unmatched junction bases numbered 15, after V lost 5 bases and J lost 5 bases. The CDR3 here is CSAGGVSGQTNNEQFF. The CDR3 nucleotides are TGCAGTGCTGGGGGAGTTTCGGGACAGACAAACAATGAGCAGTTCTTC.

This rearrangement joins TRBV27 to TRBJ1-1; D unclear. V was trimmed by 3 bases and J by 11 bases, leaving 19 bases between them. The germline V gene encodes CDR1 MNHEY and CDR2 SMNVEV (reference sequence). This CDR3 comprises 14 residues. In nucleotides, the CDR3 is TGTGCCAGCAGTTTCAGAGAGGGCCAAAAGGAGGCTTTCTTT. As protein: CASSFREGQKEAFF.

CDR3 DNA: TGCGCCAGCAGCCAAGGGCAGCTAGCGGCTACCGGGGAGCTGTTTTTT. As protein: CASSQGQLAATGELFF. The chain couples TRBV4-1 to TRBJ2-2; 7 bases align to TRBD2. With 1 base clipped from V and 5 bases from J, the junction kept 7 bases outside the gene matches. Germline values: CDR1 MGHRA, CDR2 YSYEKL. This CDR3 comprises 16 residues.

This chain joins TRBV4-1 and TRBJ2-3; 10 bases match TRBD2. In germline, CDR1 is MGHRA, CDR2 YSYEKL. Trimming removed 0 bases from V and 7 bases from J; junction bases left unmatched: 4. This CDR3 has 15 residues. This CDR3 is CASSQDRTSGNTQYF. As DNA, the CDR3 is TGCGCCAGCAGCCAAGATCGGACTAGCGGAAATACGCAGTATTTT.

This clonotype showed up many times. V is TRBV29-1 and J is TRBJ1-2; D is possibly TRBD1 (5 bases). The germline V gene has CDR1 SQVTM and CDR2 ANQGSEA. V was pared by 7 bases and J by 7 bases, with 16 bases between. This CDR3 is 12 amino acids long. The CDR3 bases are TGCAGCGCGGGACCGCGGAACGGTGGCTACACCTTC. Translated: CSAGPRNGGYTF.

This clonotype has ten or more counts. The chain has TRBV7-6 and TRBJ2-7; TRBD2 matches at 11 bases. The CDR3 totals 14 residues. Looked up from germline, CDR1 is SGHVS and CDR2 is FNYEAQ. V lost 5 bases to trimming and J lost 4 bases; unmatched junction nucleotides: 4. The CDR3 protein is CASSDTSGGYEQYF. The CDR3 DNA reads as TGTGCCAGCAGCGATACTAGCGGGGGATACGAGCAGTACTTC.

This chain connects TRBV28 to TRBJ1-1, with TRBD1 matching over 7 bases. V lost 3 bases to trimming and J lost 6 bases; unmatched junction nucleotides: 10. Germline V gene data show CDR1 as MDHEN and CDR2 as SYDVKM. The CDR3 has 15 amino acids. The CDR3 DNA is TGTGCCAGCAGTTTTCTGGGACAGCTTAGACCTGAAGCTTTCTTT. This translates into CASSFLGQLRPEAFF.